This T cell receptor beta chain was identified in a study of post-analysis software for immune sequencing data. Whole-study context: Relapsing-remitting, secondary progressive and progressive-relapsing forms of multiple sclerosis all featured among disease courses.

This CDR3 is built from 14 residues. Germline trimming cut 3 bases from V and 6 bases from J; bases unmatched to any gene: 5. CDR1 and CDR2 (germline): SGHTA, FQGNSA. Findings and caveats of the study: Controls showed significantly higher normalized Chao1 diversity than did multiple sclerosis patients. Elevated frequency relative to controls characterized roughly five TRBV segments in patients, TRBV5-6, TRBV5-1 and TRBV20-1 among them. Analysis by F measure revealed that same-batch samples clustered strongly together.

The TCR beta cDNA libraries contained unique molecular identifiers. Researchers reported 520,000 or so cDNA molecules coming from roughly 1 to 10 million T cells. TCRdb reprocessed the PCR reads with MiXCR, giving one entry per CDR3 protein. Counted here are around 700,000 distinct CDR3 sequences, roughly three fifths occurring once; the ten biggest clones make up approximately 10%. With respect to this clonotype: The antigen is not known.

The TCR comes from a girl aged 2 to 10 with multiple sclerosis. The genes are TRBV7-2 and TRBJ2-3, with TRBD2 matching 8 bases. Source material: blood. CDR3 in DNA: TGTGCCAGCAGCTTCATCCCGGGGGGGGATACGCAGTATTTT. The encoded protein is CASSFIPGGDTQYF.